This is a list of T cell receptor beta chains from one sample in a study of blood T cell repertoires in COVID-19. Here immunoSEQ multiplex PCR was the method, and the copy in TCRdb shows in-frame clones only, minus some. The sample consists of roughly 250,000 clones, approximately 85% of them appearing once. The sequencing sample was made of PBMCs or T cells enriched from blood (not recorded which). These receptors were obtained from a woman aged 25 to 39 who had recovered from COVID-19. Both conserved end residues are part of each CDR3. A D gene is named only where the DNA matches it firmly. The size of a clone is reported for some rows only, either as once, few or many, or as a class for expanded clones.

>.|TRBV5-6|.|TRBJ1-6
TGTGCCAGCAGCCCCGGGAACCTTAATTATTCACCCCTCCACTTT
CASSPGNLNYSPLHF
>.|TRBV28|.|TRBJ2-7
TGTGCCAGCAGTTTCACCACGGCAGGGGCCTACGAGCAGTACTTC
CASSFTTAGAYEQYF
>TRBD1|TRBV5-4|.|TRBJ2-1
TGTGCCAGCAGCTTGTGGGACAGGGTCGGACCTGAGTTCTTC
CASSLWDRVGPEFF
>.|TRBV27|.|TRBJ1-6
TGTGCCAGCAGTTTATATCCTGGACTGCTTATTTCACCCCTCCACTTT
CASSLYPGLLISPLHF
>.|TRBV18|.|TRBJ1-4
TGTGCCAGCTCACCAAATGGGAGGACTAATGAAAAACTGTTTTTT
CASSPNGRTNEKLFF
>TRBD1|TRBV18|few|TRBJ1-6
TGTGCCAGCTCACCACCGATAATAGAGAGGGGACAGATTAATTCACCCCTCCACTTT
CASSPPIIERGQINSPLHF
>TRBD1|TRBV7-9|.|TRBJ1-6
TGTGCCAGCAGCTTGGACAGGGGTCGAGGGTATGATAATTCACCCCTCCACTTT
CASSLDRGRGYDNSPLHF
>TRBD1|TRBV6-2/TRBV6-3|.|TRBJ1-2
TGTGCCAGCACTGACTCCCAACAGGGGAATGGCTACACCTTC
CASTDSQQGNGYTF
>TRBD2|TRBV4-1|.|TRBJ2-1
TGCGCCAGCAGCCAAGATTCGGCTAGCGGGAAATACAATGAGCAGTTCTTC
CASSQDSASGKYNEQFF
>.|TRBV5-5|.|TRBJ1-1
TGTGCCAGCAGCTTGGGGCCCACCATGAACACTGAAGCTTTCTTT
CASSLGPTMNTEAFF
>.|TRBV28|.|TRBJ2-7
TGTGCCAGCAGTTTCGGACAGACCTACGAGCAGTACTTC
CASSFGQTYEQYF
>.|TRBV6-1|medium-sized|TRBJ2-2
TGTGCCAGCAGTGAAGGGTCGTGGGGGGCCGGGGAGCTGTTTTTT
CASSEGSWGAGELFF
>.|TRBV28|few|TRBJ1-4
TGTGCCAGCGCGAATGAAAAACTGTTTTTT
CASANEKLFF
>TRBD1|TRBV4-2|.|TRBJ1-4
TGTGCCAGCAGCCAAGATGAGGGACAGGGGGCTGAAAAACTGTTTTTT
CASSQDEGQGAEKLFF
>.|TRBV4-1|.|TRBJ1-1
TGCGCCAGCAGCCCGGGACTAACTCCCTGGGGCACTGAAGCTTTCTTT
CASSPGLTPWGTEAFF
>TRBD1|TRBV28|.|TRBJ1-6
TGTGCCAGCAGCTGGGACAGGGTTACATCCTATAATTCACCCCTCCACTTT
CASSWDRVTSYNSPLHF